A selection of T cell receptor beta chains follows, all from one sample in a study of T cell changes during pregnancy in multiple sclerosis. Sequencing was performed with immunoSEQ multiplex PCR; in TCRdb, only in-frame clones are kept and a portion is missing. The table lists under 110,000 clones, 85% to 95% of them singletons. The starting material was peripheral blood, obtained after pregnancy. These receptors all stem from a female donor with multiple sclerosis, enrolled in a pregnancy study. Both conserved end residues are part of each CDR3. A D gene is named only where the DNA matches it firmly. For some rows the clone size is stated as once, few or many, or as a class when expanded; others skip it.

few TRBJ2-1 TRBD2 TRBV6-5 CASSKLAGDYNEQFF TGTGCCAGCAGTAAACTAGCGGGGGATTACAATGAGCAGTTCTTC
- TRBJ1-6 - TRBV19 CASSEAGTSNSPLHF TGTGCCAGTAGTGAGGCCGGGACAAGTAATTCACCCCTCCACTTT
- TRBJ2-7 - TRBV23-1 CASSVAGAPSSYEQYF TGCGCCAGCAGTGTAGCAGGGGCTCCCAGCTCCTACGAGCAGTACTTC
- TRBJ2-2 - TRBV9 CASSVELAKTGELFF TGTGCCAGCAGCGTAGAACTAGCAAAAACCGGGGAGCTGTTTTTT
- TRBJ1-1 TRBD1 TRBV5-1 CASSEYDRGGIMNTEAFF TGCGCCAGCAGCGAGTATGACAGGGGCGGGATTATGAACACTGAAGCTTTCTTT
- TRBJ1-5 TRBD1 TRBV19 CASSKGQGNQPQHF TGTGCCAGTAGTAAAGGACAGGGCAATCAGCCCCAGCATTTT
medium-sized TRBJ2-7 TRBD2 TRBV6-1 CASSERAGESYEQYF TGTGCCAGCAGTGAGAGAGCGGGGGAGTCCTACGAGCAGTACTTC
once TRBJ2-7 - TRBV30 CAWSVRKGEEQYF TGTGCCTGGAGTGTACGTAAGGGAGAAGAGCAGTACTTC
- TRBJ2-7 TRBD2 TRBV6-6 CASSPGTRNYEQYF TGTGCCAGCAGCCCCGGGACTAGAAACTACGAGCAGTACTTC
- TRBJ2-7 - TRBV10-3 CAISESGRDEQYF TGTGCCATCAGTGAGTCGGGCAGGGACGAGCAGTACTTC